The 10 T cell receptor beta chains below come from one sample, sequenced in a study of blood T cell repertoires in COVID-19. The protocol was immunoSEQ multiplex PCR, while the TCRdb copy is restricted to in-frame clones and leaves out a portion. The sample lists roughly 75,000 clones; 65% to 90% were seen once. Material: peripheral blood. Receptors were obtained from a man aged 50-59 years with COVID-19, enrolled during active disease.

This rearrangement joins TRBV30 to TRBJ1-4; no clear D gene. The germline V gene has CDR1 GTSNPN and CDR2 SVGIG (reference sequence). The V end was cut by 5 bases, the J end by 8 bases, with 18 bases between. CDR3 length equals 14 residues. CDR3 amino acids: CAWSRTVSGEKLFF. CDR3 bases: TGTGCCTGGTCGCGGACGGTGTCGGGGGAAAAACTGTTTTTT. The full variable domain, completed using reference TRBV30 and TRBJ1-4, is SQTIHQWPATLVQPVGSPLSLECTVEGTSNPNLYWYRQAAGRGLQLLFYSVGIGQISSEVPQNLSASRPQDRQFILSSKKLLLSDSGFYLCAWSRTVSGEKLFFGSGTQLSVL.

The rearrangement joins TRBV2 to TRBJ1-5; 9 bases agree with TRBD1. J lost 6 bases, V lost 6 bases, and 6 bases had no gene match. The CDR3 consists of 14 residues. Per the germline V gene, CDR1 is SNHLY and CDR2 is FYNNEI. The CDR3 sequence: CASSFMDRGQPQHF. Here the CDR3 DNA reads TGTGCCAGCAGCTTCATGGACAGGGGTCAGCCCCAGCATTTT.

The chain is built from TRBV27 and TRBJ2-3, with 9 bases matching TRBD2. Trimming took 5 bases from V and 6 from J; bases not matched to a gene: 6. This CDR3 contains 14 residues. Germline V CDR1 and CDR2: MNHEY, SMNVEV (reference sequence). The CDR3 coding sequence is TGTGCCAGCAGTACCGTAGCGGGAGCCGATACGCAGTATTTT. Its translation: CASSTVAGADTQYF.

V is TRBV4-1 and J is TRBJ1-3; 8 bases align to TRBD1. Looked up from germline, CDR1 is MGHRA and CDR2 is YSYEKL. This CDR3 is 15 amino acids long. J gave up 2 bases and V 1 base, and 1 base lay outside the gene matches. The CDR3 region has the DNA TGCGCCAGCAGCCAAGCACAGGGGGCTGGAAACACCATATATTTT. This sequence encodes CASSQAQGAGNTIYF.

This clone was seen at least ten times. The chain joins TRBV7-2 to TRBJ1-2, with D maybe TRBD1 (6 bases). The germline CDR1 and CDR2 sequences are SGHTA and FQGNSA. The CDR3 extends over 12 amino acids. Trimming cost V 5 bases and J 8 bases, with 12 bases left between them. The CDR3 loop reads CASSAQGPGYTF. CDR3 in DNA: TGTGCCAGCAGCGCGCAGGGGCCCGGCTACACCTTC.

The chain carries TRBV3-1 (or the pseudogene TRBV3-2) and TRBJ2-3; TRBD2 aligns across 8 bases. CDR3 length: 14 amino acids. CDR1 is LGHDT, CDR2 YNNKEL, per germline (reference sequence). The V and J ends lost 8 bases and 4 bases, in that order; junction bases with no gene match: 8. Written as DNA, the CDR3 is TGTGCCAGCGACCGGGAGGGGGTCCCAGATACGCAGTATTTT. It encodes CASDREGVPDTQYF.

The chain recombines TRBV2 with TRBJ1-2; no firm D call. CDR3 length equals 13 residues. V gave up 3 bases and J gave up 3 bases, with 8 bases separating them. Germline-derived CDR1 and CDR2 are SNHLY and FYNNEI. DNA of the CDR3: TGTGCCAGCAGTGAGGGCAGTGACTATGGCTACACCTTC. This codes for CASSEGSDYGYTF.

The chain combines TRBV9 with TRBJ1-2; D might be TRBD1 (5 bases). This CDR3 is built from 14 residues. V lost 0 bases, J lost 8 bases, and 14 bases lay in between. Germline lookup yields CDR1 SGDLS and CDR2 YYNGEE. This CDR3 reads CASSVVDSGMGYTF. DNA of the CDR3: TGTGCCAGCAGCGTAGTGGATTCAGGGATGGGCTACACCTTC. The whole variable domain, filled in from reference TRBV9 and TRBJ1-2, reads DSGVTQTPKHLITATGQRVTLRCSPRSGDLSVYWYQQSLDQGLQFLIQYYNGEERAKGNILERFSAQQFPDLHSELNLSSLELGDSALYFCASSVVDSGMGYTFGSGTRLTVV.

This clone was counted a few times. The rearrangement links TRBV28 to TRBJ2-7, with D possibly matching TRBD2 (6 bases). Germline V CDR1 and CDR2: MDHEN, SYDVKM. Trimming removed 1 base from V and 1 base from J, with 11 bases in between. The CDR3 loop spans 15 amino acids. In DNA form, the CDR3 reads TGTGCCAGCAGTTTATTCTCGGCGGGATCCTACGAGCAGTACTTC. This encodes CASSLFSAGSYEQYF. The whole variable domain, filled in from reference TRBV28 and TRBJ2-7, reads DVKVTQSSRYLVKRTGEKVFLECVQDMDHENMFWYRQDPGLGLRLIYFSYDVKMKEKGDIPEGYSVSREKKERFSLILESASTNQTSMYLCASSLFSAGSYEQYFGPGTRLTVT.

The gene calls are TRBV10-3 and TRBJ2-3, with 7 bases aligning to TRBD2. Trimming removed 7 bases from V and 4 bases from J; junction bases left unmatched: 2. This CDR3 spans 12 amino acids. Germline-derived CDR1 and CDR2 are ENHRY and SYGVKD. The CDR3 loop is CAIKREADTQYF. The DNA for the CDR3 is TGTGCCATCAAACGGGAGGCAGATACGCAGTATTTT.